The 16 T cell receptor beta chains listed next were all sequenced from one sample in a study of blood T cell dynamics during melanoma immunotherapy. Time point given: week 3, after first cycle of checkpoint inhibitor. Some clones are missing from TCRdb's copy, which holds only in-frame ones; the method was immunoSEQ multiplex PCR. The sample records approximately 11,000 clones, about 80% being singletons. This sample comprised blood, obtained from a patient treated with checkpoint blockade. The receptors were gathered from a human donor with melanoma.

The J gene is TRBJ1-2, the V gene TRBV7-8, with TRBD1 as a possible D gene (6 bases). Between the trimmed V and J ends, which lost 6 bases and 8 bases, there was a span of 16 bases. The CDR3 is 13 residues long. Germline V gene sequence: CDR1 SGHVS, CDR2 FQNEAQ. In nucleotides, the CDR3 is TGTGCCAGCAGTTCTAGGAACAGGGACGGCTACACCTTC. The encoded protein is CASSSRNRDGYTF.

This clone came up once. V gene TRBV7-9 combines with J gene TRBJ1-4; 7 bases agree with TRBD1. J lost 4 bases, V lost 2 bases, and 4 bases had no gene match. The CDR3 runs to 15 residues. The V gene's germline CDR1 is SEHNR and CDR2 FQNEAQ (reference sequence). The DNA for the CDR3 is TGTGCCAGCAGCTTAAAGGGGGCAGTTAATGAAAAACTGTTTTTT. It is translated as CASSLKGAVNEKLFF.

The rearrangement uses TRBV11-2 and TRBJ2-1, with 8 positions matching TRBD2. The germline gives CDR1 SGHAT, CDR2 FQNNGV. This CDR3 has 15 amino acids. With V trimmed by 5 bases and J by 8 bases, 11 bases remained unmatched. CDR3 coding DNA: TGTGCCAGCAGCGTAAGACTGGGACTAGGGGATGAGCAGTTCTTC. Its protein product is CASSVRLGLGDEQFF.

This clone has just one count. This chain links TRBV28 with TRBJ1-4; 9 bases map to TRBD1. The ends lost 7 bases at V and 8 bases at J; junction bases unmatched: 2. The germline V gene encodes CDR1 MDHEN and CDR2 SYDVKM. The CDR3 loop spans 12 amino acids. CDR3 sequence: CASTGQGEKLFF. CDR3 coding DNA: TGTGCCAGCACGGGACAGGGAGAAAAACTGTTTTTT.

The V and J genes are TRBV5-5 and TRBJ1-2; D is uncertain. CDR3 length: 14 amino acids. V lost 6 bases and J 2 bases, leaving 14 bases between the germline ends. CDR1 is SGHKS, CDR2 YYEKEE, per germline (reference sequence). CDR3 nucleotide sequence: TGTGCCAGCACCATGGGGATTATCAACTATGGCTACACCTTC. As protein: CASTMGIINYGYTF. Variable domain in full (rest from reference TRBV5-5 and TRBJ1-2): DAGVTQSPTHLIKTRGQQVTLRCSPISGHKSVSWYQQVLGQGPQFIFQYYEKEERGRGNFPDRFSARQFPNYSSELNVNALLLGDSALYLCASTMGIINYGYTFGSGTRLTVV.

V gene TRBV4-1 combines with J gene TRBJ2-7; weak D call: TRBD2 (5 bases). The V end lost 2 bases, the J end lost 3 bases, and 11 bases lay between the germline ends. The germline gives CDR1 MGHRA, CDR2 YSYEKL. This CDR3 comprises 14 residues. The CDR3 reads CASSQLAGNYEQYV. CDR3 DNA sequence: TGCGCCAGCAGCCAACTAGCTGGAAACTACGAGCAGTACGTC.

This chain connects TRBV7-9 to TRBJ1-1, with D hard to call. V lost 1 base and J lost 10, with 13 bases in between. Germline CDR1 is SEHNR and CDR2 is FQNEAQ (reference sequence). The CDR3 is 13 amino acids. CDR3 bases: TGTGCCAGCAGCTTAGAGGGTCGGGGAGGAGCTTTCTTT. It encodes CASSLEGRGGAFF.

The V call is TRBV4-2, the J call TRBJ2-7; possible D gene TRBD1, 6 bases. V was trimmed by 4 bases and J by 3 bases, leaving 19 bases between them. CDR1 is LGHNA and CDR2 is YNFKEQ in the germline V gene. This CDR3 is 16 amino acids long. The CDR3, as DNA: TGTGCCAGCAGCCCAGACGGGGACACCTCAAACTACGAGCAGTACTTC. Protein sequence: CASSPDGDTSNYEQYF.

Only a few counts were recorded for this clone. Other DNA variants within this sample encode the same CDR3. CDR3 in amino acids: CASSKQGTNEKLFF. Written as DNA, the CDR3 is TGTGCCAGCAGTAAACAGGGGACTAATGAAAAACTGTTTTTT. The rearrangement links TRBV9 to TRBJ1-4; 7 bases fit TRBD1. Looked up from germline, CDR1 is SGDLS and CDR2 is YYNGEE. V shed 5 bases and J 2 bases; nucleotides not matched to a gene: 3. There are 14 residues in the CDR3. Supplemented by reference TRBV9 and TRBJ1-4, the full variable domain reads DSGVTQTPKHLITATGQRVTLRCSPRSGDLSVYWYQQSLDQGLQFLIQYYNGEERAKGNILERFSAQQFPDLHSELNLSSLELGDSALYFCASSKQGTNEKLFFGSGTQLSVL.

The J gene is TRBJ2-1, the V gene TRBV18; D unclear. The ends were cut back, 3 bases at V and 7 bases at J, with 13 bases in the middle. The CDR3 is 14 amino acids. CDR1 is KGHSH and CDR2 is LQKENI in the germline V gene. As DNA, the CDR3 is TGTGCCAGCTCACCTGGTAAGGGTATGAATGAGCAGTTCTTC. Encoded protein: CASSPGKGMNEQFF.

This chain joins TRBV9 and TRBJ2-1; no clear D gene. CDR1 and CDR2 (germline): SGDLS, YYNGEE. This CDR3 has 15 amino acids. V lost 3 bases and J 5 bases, leaving 15 bases between the germline ends. The CDR3 region is CASSAQTLLHNEQFF. CDR3 in DNA: TGTGCCAGCAGCGCTCAGACTCTTCTCCACAATGAGCAGTTCTTC.

This sequence joins TRBV4-1 and TRBJ2-7; TRBD1 matches 7 bases. The ends lost 4 bases at V and 1 base at J; junction bases unmatched: 10. From germline, CDR1 is MGHRA and CDR2 YSYEKL. The CDR3 has 16 amino acids. CDR3: CASSPADRSGSYEQYF. CDR3 coding DNA: TGCGCCAGCAGCCCCGCGGACAGGTCTGGATCCTACGAGCAGTACTTC.

The rearrangement joins TRBV5-8 to TRBJ1-1; 7 positions agree with TRBD1. V shed 4 bases and J 5 bases; nucleotides not matched to a gene: 5. The CDR3 contains 13 residues. Germline CDR1 reads SGHTS; CDR2 reads YDEGEE. Here the CDR3 DNA reads TGTGCCAGCAGCCGTGACAGGGAGACTGAAGCTTTCTTT. This sequence encodes CASSRDRETEAFF. Combining the CDR3 with reference TRBV5-8 and TRBJ1-1 gives the whole variable domain EAGVTQSPTHLIKTRGQQATLRCSPISGHTSVYWYQQALGLGLQFLLWYDEGEERNRGNFPPRFSGRQFPNYSSELNVNALELEDSALYLCASSRDRETEAFFGQGTRLTVV.

This chain connects TRBV4-3 to TRBJ2-1; D gene unclear. This CDR3 has 14 residues. V dropped 0 bases and J dropped 8 bases, with 11 bases sitting between them. Germline V lookup: CDR1 LGHNA, CDR2 YSLEER. The CDR3 spells CASSQDFLSDEQFF. Here the CDR3 DNA reads TGCGCCAGCAGCCAAGATTTCCTGTCGGATGAGCAGTTCTTC.

The count of this clone is one. V is TRBV5-6 and J is TRBJ2-3; a weak D match, TRBD2 (6 bases). The V end was cut by 4 bases, the J end by 4 bases, with 10 bases between. Germline V CDR1 and CDR2: SGHDT, YYEEEE. The CDR3 consists of 13 residues. The CDR3 sequence: CASSRTNADTQYF. The CDR3 region has the DNA TGTGCCAGCAGCCGGACTAACGCAGATACGCAGTATTTT.

The rearrangement links TRBV5-1 to TRBJ2-1, with TRBD2 identical over 9 bases. Germline CDR1 and CDR2: SGHRS and YFSETQ. V lost 3 bases and J lost 5; bases outside the gene matches: 6. CDR3 length: 15 amino acids. The CDR3 protein is CASSSGLAWNNEQFF. The CDR3 DNA reads TGCGCCAGCAGCTCGGGACTAGCATGGAACAATGAGCAGTTCTTC.